These T cell receptor beta chains were read from a single sample in a study of blood T cell repertoires in COVID-19. The method was immunoSEQ multiplex PCR; TCRdb's version includes in-frame clones alone and lacks a portion of them. The sample consists of a few hundred thousand clones, 90% of them appearing once. Sequenced material: peripheral blood. Receptor source: a woman aged 40 to 50 with COVID-19, enrolled during active disease. The conserved cysteine and the conserved F or W are not part of the CDR3 here.

V gene	J gene	CDR3 protein
TRBV27	TRBJ1-2	ASSPYRGRTYGYT
TRBV7-6	TRBJ2-1	ASSLVPGGGGNEQF
TRBV28	TRBJ1-1	ASTLSGGREAF
TRBV5-5	TRBJ1-5	ASSLTLWTGAVENQPQH
TRBV7-6	TRBJ1-2	ASSPRTGGFGYGYT
TRBV28	TRBJ1-1	ASSGNRLRGAF
TRBV9	TRBJ2-3	ASSVGLSGRAEDTQY
TRBV19	TRBJ1-2	ASSIGGKGYT
TRBV7-9	TRBJ2-3	ASSWRVTDTQY
TRBV4-2	TRBJ2-3	ASSQAYTDTQY
TRBV4-3	TRBJ1-1	ASSQAIQVGTEAF
TRBV28	TRBJ2-5	ASSLDSYLQETQY
TRBV10-3	TRBJ1-1	AISVSDRGTEAF
TRBV4-1	TRBJ1-5	ASSQGLEGQPQH
TRBV5-5	TRBJ2-7	ASSLGLAPYEQY
TRBV5-1	TRBJ2-7	ASSSGQGNVREQY
TRBV30	TRBJ2-3	AWSSQDTQY
TRBV30	TRBJ1-2	AWTDRGRKGYT
TRBV7-9	TRBJ1-1	AWGTGDTEAF
TRBV7-2	TRBJ2-5	ASSWTGSGETQY
TRBV6-5	TRBJ2-7	ASSGQGFSYEQY
TRBV5-1	TRBJ1-1	ASSRQGEVSTEAF
TRBV7-2	TRBJ1-2	ASSLNSNYGYT
TRBV12-5	TRBJ2-1	ASEGLPYNEQF
TRBV5-1	TRBJ2-3	ASSSRETDTQY
TRBV18	TRBJ1-1	ASSPGLNGGRKTEAF
TRBV7-2	TRBJ1-5	ASSLGPGHQPQH
TRBV29-1	TRBJ1-2	SVDRGRRYT
TRBV19	TRBJ2-5	ATGGLAGGNQETQY
TRBV18	TRBJ1-3	ASSPGGSGNTIY
TRBV4-3	TRBJ2-3	ASSLVGAGTDTQY
TRBV3-1/TRBV3-2	TRBJ2-7	ASRMGLAGDEQY
TRBV27	TRBJ1-2	ASRPLQGYGYT
TRBV28	TRBJ2-7	ASSFVASYEQY
TRBV18	TRBJ1-4	ASSPTGIEKLF
TRBV28	TRBJ2-3	ASAPSGSGTDTQY
TRBV15	TRBJ1-3	ATGIRGPGNTIY
TRBV5-8	TRBJ1-6	ASRATGGASSPLH
TRBV6-5	TRBJ1-6	ASRSVQGNSPLH
TRBV2	TRBJ2-2	ASSERTSGGTGELF
TRBV19	TRBJ1-5	ASSILRGGVNQPQH
TRBV6-6	TRBJ2-7	ASSYSSRATYEQY
TRBV7-9	TRBJ2-6	ASSAGTGYSGANVLT
TRBV7-2	TRBJ1-4	ASSPPGHATNEKLF
TRBV7-9	TRBJ1-2	ASSLVPGYGYT
TRBV5-4	TRBJ2-7	ASSPSLQTYEQY
TRBV6-5	TRBJ2-3	ASSSFPGLAGDTQY
TRBV4-2	TRBJ1-5	ASSQDTGQLNQPQH
TRBV7-2	TRBJ2-2	ASSLQGAQYTGELF
TRBV5-4	TRBJ1-3	ASSSNRAPDTIY
TRBV7-7	TRBJ2-1	ASSRDSYNEQF
TRBV28	TRBJ1-2	ASSSGQAANYGYT